This entry describes one TCR beta chain. Its antigen is as yet unknown. This table comes from immunoSEQ multiplex PCR, and its TCRdb copy is limited to in-frame clones, with some not included. The data show approximately 130,000 clones, with more than 80% seen just once and over 0.15% held by the top ten. The CDR3 runs 16 residues. V was trimmed by 4 bases and J by 0 bases, leaving 13 bases between them. Germline values: CDR1 SNHLY, CDR2 FYNNEI. The sample comes from a study of graft-versus-host responses after intestinal transplantation. General study points: Some GvH clones appeared in ileal mucosa or blood before recipient bone marrow. Graft-versus-host to host-versus-graft clonal ratios in allografts were high in patients with graft-donor T cell macrochimerism.

This receptor was obtained from a human donor who received an intestinal transplant. The chain employs TRBV2 and TRBJ2-1; D is unresolved. Here the sequenced sample was unstimulated CD4+ T cells sorted from spleen or lymph node cells, taken before intestinal transplant. DNA of the CDR3: TGTGCCAGCAGTGCCCTCCGAAAATCCTCCTACAATGAGCAGTTCTTC. Its protein is CASSALRKSSYNEQFF.